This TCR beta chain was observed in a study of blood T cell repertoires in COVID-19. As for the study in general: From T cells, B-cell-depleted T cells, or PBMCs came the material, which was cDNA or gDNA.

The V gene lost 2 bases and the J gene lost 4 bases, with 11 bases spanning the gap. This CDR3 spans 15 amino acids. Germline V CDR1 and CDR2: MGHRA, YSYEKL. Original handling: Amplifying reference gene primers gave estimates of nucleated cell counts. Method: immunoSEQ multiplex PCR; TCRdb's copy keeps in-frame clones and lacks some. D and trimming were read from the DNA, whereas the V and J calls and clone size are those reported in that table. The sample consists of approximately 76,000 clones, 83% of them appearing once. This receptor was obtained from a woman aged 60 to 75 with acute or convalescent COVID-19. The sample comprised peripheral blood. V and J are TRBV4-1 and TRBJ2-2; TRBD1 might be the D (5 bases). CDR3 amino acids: CASSQLRAATGELFF. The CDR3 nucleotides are TGCGCCAGCAGCCAACTCAGGGCGGCCACCGGGGAGCTGTTTTTT.